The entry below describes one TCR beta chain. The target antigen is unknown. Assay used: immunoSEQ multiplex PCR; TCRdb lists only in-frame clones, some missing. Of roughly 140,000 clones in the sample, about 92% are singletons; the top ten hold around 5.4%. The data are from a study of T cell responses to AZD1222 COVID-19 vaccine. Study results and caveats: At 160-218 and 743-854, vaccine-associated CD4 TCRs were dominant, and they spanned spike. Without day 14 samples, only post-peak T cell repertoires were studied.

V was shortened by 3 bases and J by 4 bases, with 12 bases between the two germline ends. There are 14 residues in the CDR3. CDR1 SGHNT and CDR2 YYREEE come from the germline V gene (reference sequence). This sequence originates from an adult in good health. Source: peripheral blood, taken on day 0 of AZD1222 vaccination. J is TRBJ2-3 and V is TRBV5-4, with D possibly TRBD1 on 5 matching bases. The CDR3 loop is CASSWKGPADTQYF. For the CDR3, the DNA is TGTGCCAGCAGCTGGAAGGGGCCGGCAGATACGCAGTATTTT.